Below are 14 T cell receptor beta chains sequenced from a single sample in a study of cytomegalovirus exposure and HLA in healthy donors (dated by TCRdb to about 2017). Library method: the immunoSEQ multiplex PCR assay. For the multiplex PCR, a mixture combining 60 forward primers for TCR Vbeta segments and 13 reverse primers for TCR Jbeta segments was used. TCRdb holds this immuneACCESS table with in-frame rearrangements only. Some clones are missing; in checked studies, unresolved V genes explain under half, and the rest has no known cause. This sample comprises over 35,000 clones, almost 70% of them detected only once. Around 3.9% of the sample is in the top ten clones. The sample was PBMCs. These TCRs come from a man aged 40-50 years in good health and CMV-seronegative.

The chain joins TRBV28 to TRBJ2-7; D possibly corresponds to TRBD1 (7 bases). Per germline, CDR1 MDHEN and CDR2 SYDVKM. V lost 3 bases and J lost 3, with 12 bases in between. The CDR3 consists of 14 residues. The DNA for the CDR3 is TGTGCCAGCAGTTTCAGGGGGGTCGACTACGAGCAGTACTTC. As protein: CASSFRGVDYEQYF.

This clone was seen only once. DNA of the CDR3: TGCGCCAGCAGCTTAGGGACAGGGGTTCCCGAGCAGTACTTC. Translation gives CASSLGTGVPEQYF. J is TRBJ2-7 and V is TRBV5-1; TRBD1 matches at 10 bases. V trimming: 2 bases; J trimming: 6 bases; junction bases outside the gene matches: 5. CDR3 length equals 14 residues. Germline values: CDR1 SGHRS, CDR2 YFSETQ.

Only a few counts were recorded for this clone. The rearrangement links TRBV19 to TRBJ2-6; tentative D call: TRBD1 (6 bases). Trimming pared 5 bases from V and 5 bases from J, leaving 16 bases between. The CDR3 length is 16 residues. Germline lookup yields CDR1 LNHDA and CDR2 SQIVND (reference sequence). Written as DNA, the CDR3 is TGTGCCAGTAGTCAAGGGACATCCCTGAGGGCCAACGTCCTGACTTTC. Amino acids: CASSQGTSLRANVLTF.

This clone is a singleton in its sample. J is TRBJ2-3 and V is TRBV5-1; 8 bases match TRBD2. The CDR3 spans 17 residues. Losses at the gene ends were 6 bases for V and 4 bases for J; bases not matched to a gene: 16. CDR1 is SGHRS, CDR2 YFSETQ, per germline. CDR3: CASNPRRSGGPPDTQYF. The CDR3 nucleotides read TGCGCCAGCAACCCCCGAAGGAGCGGGGGCCCCCCAGATACGCAGTATTTT.

The chain employs TRBV5-4 and TRBJ1-1, with 7 bases matching TRBD1. The J segment lost 4 bases and the V segment lost 2 bases, leaving 8 bases of the junction unmatched. Per germline, CDR1 SGHNT and CDR2 YYREEE (reference sequence). The CDR3 has 15 residues. The CDR3 loop is CASSFVEGAGTEAFF. DNA for the CDR3: TGTGCCAGCAGCTTTGTAGAGGGGGCTGGCACTGAAGCTTTCTTT.

The chain couples TRBV7-9 to TRBJ1-2; no definite D call. The germline V gene has CDR1 SEHNR and CDR2 FQNEAQ (reference sequence). With 2 bases removed from V and 0 bases from J, the gap between germline ends came to 10 bases. The CDR3 runs 15 residues. The CDR3, as DNA: TGTGCCAGCAGCTTAAGTAGCGTGTCTAACTATGGCTACACCTTC. Protein: CASSLSSVSNYGYTF.

This rearrangement joins TRBV30 to TRBJ2-6; D remains unclear. Per the germline V gene, CDR1 is GTSNPN and CDR2 is SVGIG (reference sequence). CDR3 length: 13 residues. V was trimmed by 3 bases and J by 4 bases, leaving 7 bases between them. The CDR3 protein is CAWSTTGANVLTF. The CDR3 DNA is TGTGCCTGGAGCACAACCGGGGCCAACGTCCTGACTTTC.

This chain connects TRBV10-1 to TRBJ2-3; 14 bases agree with TRBD2. This CDR3 has 17 amino acids. Losses at the gene ends were 9 bases for V and 3 bases for J; bases not matched to a gene: 11. Germline V gene sequence: CDR1 WNHNN, CDR2 SYGVQD (reference sequence). CDR3 residues: CARGTSGGPRSTDTQYF. For the CDR3, the DNA is TGCGCCAGAGGGACTAGCGGGGGACCCAGGTCGACAGATACGCAGTATTTT.

The chain is built from TRBV5-1 and TRBJ2-5, with 11 bases aligning to TRBD1. V was pared by 2 bases and J by 5 bases, with 2 bases of the junction left unmatched. CDR1 and CDR2 from the germline V gene are SGHRS and YFSETQ. CDR3 size: 14 residues. CDR3 bases: TGCGCCAGCAGCTTAGGGGACAGGGGGGAGACCCAGTACTTC. Residues: CASSLGDRGETQYF.

This clone was found a few times. This chain links TRBV4-1 with TRBJ2-5; possible D gene TRBD1, 5 bases. The V end lost 6 bases, the J end lost 0 bases, and 17 bases lay between the germline ends. This CDR3 spans 16 amino acids. Germline V gene data show CDR1 as MGHRA and CDR2 as YSYEKL. The CDR3 loop reads CASSQIARANQETQYF. CDR3 sequence (DNA): TGCGCCAGCAGTCAAATAGCCAGGGCCAACCAAGAGACCCAGTACTTC.

V usage is TRBV4-3 and J usage is TRBJ2-7; the match to TRBD2 covers 9 bases. The CDR3 totals 16 residues. After removal of 0 bases from V and 0 bases from J, the junction contained 3 bases not matched to a gene. Germline lookup yields CDR1 LGHNA and CDR2 YSLEER. CDR3 coding DNA: TGCGCCAGCAGCCAAGAACGAGCGGGGGGCTCCTACGAGCAGTACTTC. Translation: CASSQERAGGSYEQYF.

The V gene is TRBV5-4, the J gene TRBJ1-2; 9 bases map to TRBD1. The germline gives CDR1 SGHNT, CDR2 YYREEE (reference sequence). This CDR3 contains 13 residues. With V trimmed by 3 bases and J by 7 bases, 4 bases remained unmatched. CDR3 amino acids: CASSWTGASGYTF. In nucleotides, the CDR3 is TGTGCCAGCAGCTGGACAGGGGCGAGTGGCTACACCTTC.

The J gene is TRBJ1-6, the V gene TRBV6-5, with D perhaps matching TRBD1 (5 bases). Trimming removed 11 bases at V and 9 bases at J, with 14 bases between. This CDR3 is 12 amino acids long. The germline V gene has CDR1 MNHEY and CDR2 SVGAGI. The CDR3 nucleotides read TGTGCCGCGGGGCCAGTAGGTTCACCCCTCCACTTT. The encoded protein is CAAGPVGSPLHF.

In this sample, this clone turned up a few times. DNA for the CDR3: TGTGCCAGCAGCTTAGTAGGACAGGGGGTAGCCTACACCTTC. Protein sequence: CASSLVGQGVAYTF. V usage is TRBV7-2 and J usage is TRBJ1-2; TRBD1 matches at 10 bases. After removal of 1 base from V and 10 bases from J, the junction contained 6 bases not matched to a gene. The CDR3 contains 14 residues. Germline V gene lookup returns CDR1 SGHTA and CDR2 FQGNSA. Variable domain in full (rest from reference TRBV7-2 and TRBJ1-2): GAGVSQSPSNKVTEKGKDVELRCDPISGHTALYWYRQSLGQGLEFLIYFQGNSAPDKSGLPSDRFSAERTGGSVSTLTIQRTQQEDSAVYLCASSLVGQGVAYTFGSGTRLTVV.